This paragraph reports one T cell receptor beta chain. Its antigen remains unidentified. This sample stems from a study of T cells in Graves' hyperthyroidism and ophthalmopathy. Study at large: Peripheral blood specimens were obtained at initial diagnosis, prior to any treatment.

The CDR3 runs to 17 residues. The junction had 6 bases not matched to a gene; V was cut back by 0 bases and J by 4 bases. Germline V gene lookup returns CDR1 LNHNV and CDR2 YYDKDF (reference sequence). General study findings and limits: Most expanded thyroid clonotypes above 0.001 recurred in blood. Through a model of 13 V-J features, ophthalmopathy was separated from stable hyperthyroidism.

Each ophthalmopathy patient scored at least 3 on the Clinical Activity Score and at least 4 on NOSPECS grade, with duration under 3 months. RNA transcripts were the template for amplifying TCR beta CDR3 regions. The TCR CDR3 was amplified in a first-round RT-PCR using the HTBI primer set. One entry per CDR3 protein results from TCRdb running MiXCR on the multiplex PCR reads. The table records around 520,000 distinct CDR3 sequences, around a quarter of them present only once. The TCR sequence derives from a woman aged 25 to 39 with Graves' ophthalmopathy. This sequence joins TRBV15 and TRBJ2-5, with 12 bases matching TRBD2. What was sequenced was blood. This CDR3 reads CATSRDASGRGGETQYF. Here the CDR3 DNA reads TGTGCCACCAGCAGAGATGCTAGCGGGAGGGGAGGAGAGACCCAGTACTTC.